The 12 T cell receptor beta chains presented below share a single source sample, sequenced in a study of blood T cell repertoires in COVID-19. TCRdb keeps only in-frame clones here, not all; method: immunoSEQ multiplex PCR. Of roughly 260,000 clones in the sample, about 89% were seen once. Source material: peripheral blood. Receptor source: a man aged 35 to 55 who had recovered from COVID-19.

CDR3 loop: CASGPSSSRGIFNGTSQDTDTQYF. CDR3 bases: TGTGCCAGCGGACCAAGCTCCTCCAGGGGTATATTTAACGGAACCTCTCAGGACACAGATACGCAGTATTTT. The chain joins TRBV3-1 (or the pseudogene TRBV3-2) to TRBJ2-3, with D perhaps TRBD1 (6 bases). The V end lost 8 bases, the J end lost 2 bases, and 44 bases lay between the germline ends. The CDR3 has 24 amino acids. From germline, CDR1 is LGHDT and CDR2 YNNKEL (reference sequence).

V and J are TRBV9 and TRBJ2-7, with D tentatively TRBD1 (6 bases). CDR1 and CDR2 (germline): SGDLS, YYNGEE. The CDR3 length is 15 residues. The V end lost 1 base, the J end lost 5 bases, and 16 bases lay between the germline ends. Here the CDR3 DNA reads TGTGCCAGCAGCGTAATCGGGACACCCCTAGACGAGCAGTACTTC. Its translation is CASSVIGTPLDEQYF.

The chain uses TRBV7-9 and TRBJ2-1, with TRBD2 matching 7 bases. Per germline, CDR1 SEHNR and CDR2 FQNEAQ (reference sequence). Losses at the gene ends were 5 bases for V and 3 bases for J; bases not matched to a gene: 10. The CDR3 totals 16 residues. The CDR3 reads CASSHLSGGNYNEQFF. The CDR3 nucleotides read TGTGCCAGCAGCCACCTCTCGGGGGGAAACTACAATGAGCAGTTCTTC.

This clone showed up just once. The rearrangement uses TRBV29-1 and TRBJ2-7, with 7 bases that match TRBD1. V was clipped by 4 bases and J by 1 base; unmatched bases: 4. This CDR3 has 13 amino acids. CDR1 and CDR2 (germline): SQVTM, ANQGSEA. The CDR3 coding sequence is TGCAGCGTTGGACAGGGTAGTTCCTACGAGCAGTACTTC. It is translated as CSVGQGSSYEQYF.

The CDR3 loop reads CSALDAGGYTF. The CDR3, as DNA: TGCAGTGCCCTGGATGCGGGAGGCTACACCTTC. The V gene is TRBV20-1, the J gene TRBJ1-2, with D hard to call. The CDR3 is made up of 11 amino acids. V lost 6 bases, J lost 8 bases, and 13 bases lay in between. Germline values: CDR1 DFQATT, CDR2 SNEGSKA (reference sequence).

V is TRBV19 and J is TRBJ2-2, with D possibly being TRBD1 (5 bases). CDR3 length: 16 amino acids. CDR1 is LNHDA, CDR2 SQIVND, per germline (reference sequence). The V end lost 6 bases, the J end lost 2 bases, and 16 bases lay between the germline ends. CDR3 in amino acids: CASRLQGLVNTGELFF. CDR3 DNA sequence: TGTGCCAGTAGACTCCAGGGTCTCGTAAACACCGGGGAGCTGTTTTTT.

The chain recombines TRBV27 with TRBJ2-7; perhaps TRBD1 as D (5 bases). V was shortened by 5 bases and J by 5 bases, with 10 bases between the two germline ends. Germline V gene sequence: CDR1 MNHEY, CDR2 SMNVEV (reference sequence). The CDR3 is 12 residues long. The CDR3 DNA sequence: TGTGCCAGCAGTCCAGGGTATCACGAGCAGTACTTC. This gives the protein CASSPGYHEQYF.

The rearrangement uses TRBV9 and TRBJ1-2; no reliable D call. Trimming left V 4 bases short and J 4 bases short, with 8 bases between. The CDR3 runs to 12 residues. From germline, CDR1 is SGDLS and CDR2 YYNGEE. The CDR3 region is CASSPPGYGYTF. Here the CDR3 DNA reads TGTGCCAGCAGCCCGCCGGGCTATGGCTACACCTTC.

The chain carries TRBV6-2 or TRBV6-3 and TRBJ2-5; tentatively, D is TRBD2 (5 bases). This CDR3 comprises 14 residues. The V and J ends lost 2 bases and 5 bases respectively, with 12 bases between them. The germline gives CDR1 MNHEY, CDR2 SVGEGT. The CDR3 nucleotides are TGTGCCAGCAGTTACCTGGGTTTAGCGGAGACCCAGTACTTC. It codes for CASSYLGLAETQYF.

This chain joins TRBV7-8 and TRBJ2-6; TRBD1 might be the D (6 bases). This CDR3 comprises 16 residues. Germline lookup yields CDR1 SGHVS and CDR2 FQNEAQ. Trimming pared 5 bases from V and 4 bases from J, leaving 15 bases between. The CDR3 sequence: CASSTRRGGGANVLTF. The CDR3 DNA reads TGTGCCAGCAGCACCCGCAGGGGCGGGGGGGCCAACGTCCTGACTTTC.

V usage is TRBV27 and J usage is TRBJ2-7; TRBD1 matches at 9 bases. From germline, CDR1 is MNHEY and CDR2 SMNVEV (reference sequence). After removal of 2 bases from V and 4 bases from J, the junction contained 6 bases not matched to a gene. CDR3 length equals 15 residues. CDR3 nucleotide sequence: TGTGCCAGCAGTTTACGACAGGGGGAGAGGTACGAGCAGTACTTC. Amino acids: CASSLRQGERYEQYF.

The chain has TRBV10-3 and TRBJ2-1; D perhaps matches TRBD1 (6 bases). Trimming shortened V by 8 bases and J by 7 bases, and 15 bases separated the two germline ends. The CDR3 totals 13 residues. The germline gives CDR1 ENHRY, CDR2 SYGVKD. The CDR3 region is CAIGTGKLNEQFF. The CDR3 DNA is TGTGCCATCGGCACAGGGAAATTGAATGAGCAGTTCTTC.